The rows below give T cell receptor beta chains drawn from one sample of a study of T and B cells in COVID-19 patients. TCRdb redid the calling of the multiplex PCR reads with MiXCR, one entry per CDR3 protein. This table has about 22,000 distinct CDR3 sequences, roughly 27% appearing once. Sequencing input: blood. The receptor set was obtained from a human donor who had recovered from COVID-19. The CDR3 runs from the conserved cysteine through the conserved F or W. A D gene is named only where the DNA matches it firmly. Clone size appears in some rows only: once, few, many, or a class for an expanded clone.

CDR3 protein,CDR3 DNA,V gene,clone size,J gene,D gene
CASSMLHSSREYGYTF,TGTGCCAGTAGTATGTTACACTCGTCCCGGGAGTATGGCTACACCTTC,TRBV19,.,TRBJ1-2,.
CASSVQGSGETQYF,TGTGCCAGTAGCGTACAGGGGAGCGGGGAGACCCAGTACTTC,TRBV19,medium-sized,TRBJ2-5,.
CASSKARGGEQFF,TGTGCCAGCAGTAAAGCCCGGGGCGGTGAGCAGTTCTTC,TRBV21-1,few,TRBJ2-1,.
CISVPEAPSGGPNTGELFF,.,TRBV7-5,many,TRBJ2-2,.
CASSLRGNNSPLHF,TGTGCCAGCAGTTTACGAGGGAATAATTCACCCCTCCACTTT,TRBV12-3/TRBV12-4,.,TRBJ1-6,.
CAWSLSGGAGETQYF,TGTGCCTGGAGTCTTAGCGGGGGGGCCGGAGAGACCCAGTACTTC,TRBV30,.,TRBJ2-5,TRBD2
CASSPGSGGLQPQHF,TGTGCCAGCAGCCCCGGTTCAGGGGGCCTCCAGCCCCAGCATTTT,TRBV6-1,.,TRBJ1-5,TRBD1
CASSLFVSGGGTDTQYF,TGTGCCAGCAGTTTATTTGTGTCCGGGGGGGGCACAGATACGCAGTATTTT,TRBV27,few,TRBJ2-3,TRBD2
CASSLEQNYEQYF,TGTGCCAGCAGCTTGGAACAGAACTACGAGCAGTACTTC,TRBV5-6,.,TRBJ2-7,.
CSVTGLAEYNEQFF,TGCAGCGTTACGGGACTAGCGGAATACAATGAGCAGTTCTTC,TRBV29-1,medium-sized,TRBJ2-1,TRBD2
CASSLRDTNYGYTF,TGTGCCAGCAGTTTAAGGGACACTAACTATGGCTACACCTTC,TRBV12-3/TRBV12-4,.,TRBJ1-2,.
CASSPGTTDTQYF,TGTGCCAGCTCCCCCGGGACGACAGATACGCAGTATTTT,TRBV18,many,TRBJ2-3,.
CSVLAGGGYNEQFF,TGCAGCGTGCTAGCGGGAGGGGGGTACAATGAGCAGTTCTTC,TRBV29-1,medium-sized,TRBJ2-1,TRBD2
CASSLDPLSGYEKLFF,TGTGCCAGCAGTTTAGACCCGCTCAGCGGTTATGAAAAACTGTTTTTT,TRBV12-3/TRBV12-4,few,TRBJ1-4,.
CASRGPAGNEQFF,TGTGCCAGCAGGGGACCCGCGGGTAATGAGCAGTTCTTC,TRBV12-3/TRBV12-4,.,TRBJ2-1,.
CASSPGQGDGYTF,TGTGCCAGCTCGCCGGGACAGGGTGATGGCTACACCTTC,TRBV18,few,TRBJ1-2,TRBD1
CASRTTSGGRYNEQFF,TGTGCCAGCAGAACAACTAGCGGGGGCAGATACAATGAGCAGTTCTTC,TRBV6-5,few,TRBJ2-1,TRBD2
CATSRDPYGASQDTQYF,TGTGCCACCAGCAGAGATCCCTACGGAGCCAGTCAAGATACGCAGTATTTT,TRBV15,many,TRBJ2-3,.
CASSLLGAYNSPLHF,TGTGCCAGCAGTTTACTCGGGGCCTATAATTCACCCCTCCACTTT,TRBV27,few,TRBJ1-6,.
CASSLELAGGPAQNIQYF,TGTGCCAGCAGTTTAGAACTAGCGGGAGGGCCAGCCCAAAACATTCAGTACTTC,TRBV12-3/TRBV12-4,few,TRBJ2-4,TRBD2
CATSWRGQGTEAFF,TGTGCCACCAGCTGGAGGGGGCAGGGCACTGAAGCTTTCTTT,TRBV15,.,TRBJ1-1,TRBD1
CASSSTGIYTDTQYF,TGTGCCAGCAGTTCGACAGGGATATACACAGATACGCAGTATTTT,TRBV12-3/TRBV12-4,few,TRBJ2-3,TRBD1
CASSLGARETGELFF,TGTGCCAGCAGCTTAGGTGCCCGGGAAACCGGGGAGCTGTTTTTT,TRBV7-9,few,TRBJ2-2,.
CSVVGAGGHRDTQYF,TGCAGCGTTGTAGGGGCGGGGGGGCATCGAGATACGCAGTATTTT,TRBV29-1,medium-sized,TRBJ2-3,TRBD2
CASDGRTSGSYEQYF,TGTGCCAGCGACGGGCGAACTAGCGGGAGCTACGAGCAGTACTTC,TRBV6-5,medium-sized,TRBJ2-7,TRBD2
CASSLDRLAGYEQYF,TGTGCCAGCAGCTTAGATCGACTAGCGGGTTACGAGCAGTACTTC,TRBV7-6,.,TRBJ2-7,TRBD2